There are many counts of the clone carrying this TCR beta chain. The antigen is undetermined. The entry originates in a study of T-cell reconstitution after alpha-beta-depleted transplantation in children. Researchers prepared the TCRbeta library using unique molecular identifiers, the study reports. TCRdb re-called the PCR reads through MiXCR, storing one row per CDR3 protein. The table lists hundreds of thousands of distinct CDR3 sequences, 10% of them singletons. Notes on the study in general: Recipient T cells and thymic progenitors that survived were the source of the high TCRbeta diversity seen at day 60 in some patients. Reported findings indicate that, about two months after transplant, alpha-beta T cells came from several hundred expanded clones, which were derived from non-depleted graft cells.

This CDR3 has 13 amino acids. Germline assignment: CDR1 MNHEY and CDR2 SMNVEV (reference sequence). The germline V and J ends were trimmed by 6 bases and 6 bases, with 12 bases remaining between them. This clonotype originated in a boy under three years old with acute myeloid leukemia, due to receive a stem cell transplant. The chain combines TRBV27 with TRBJ2-1, with D possibly TRBD1 on 6 matching bases. Sequences were derived from PBMCs, sampled before TCRalphabeta/CD19-depleted stem cell transplant. This CDR3 reads CASRETGTNEQFF. In DNA form, the CDR3 reads TGTGCCAGCAGGGAGACAGGTACCAATGAGCAGTTCTTC.